This T cell receptor beta chain comes out of a study of cytotoxic CD8 clonotypes in ibrutinib-treated CLL. Study-level information: Following a median roughly 12 months of treatment, with a range of 6 to 36, response samples were taken. Study-wide points: Clonality correlated strongly with circulating CD8+ T cells and exceeded age-matched healthy donors at baseline.

T cells were sequenced at a targeted depth of 1 in 200,000 to 1 in 1 million. Only in-frame clones appear in the TCRdb table, and some are missing; sequencing was by immunoSEQ multiplex PCR. The table records just over 65,000 clones, 68% of them present only once. Cryopreserved PBMCs yielded approximately 1.9 micrograms of genomic DNA for TCR beta libraries. To note about this clone: Its specificity is unknown.

V dropped 3 bases and J dropped 1; count of bases not matched to a gene: 8. Germline V gene data show CDR1 as SGDLS and CDR2 as YYNGEE. This CDR3 spans 16 amino acids. The material was PBMCs, obtained after 12 months of ibrutinib treatment. The clonotype was recovered from a human donor with chronic lymphocytic leukemia. The genes are TRBV9 and TRBJ2-7; TRBD1 matches at 9 bases. CDR3 sequence reads: CASSAAGQGYSYEQYF. The DNA of the CDR3 is TGTGCCAGCAGCGCCGCGGGACAGGGTTATTCCTACGAGCAGTACTTC.